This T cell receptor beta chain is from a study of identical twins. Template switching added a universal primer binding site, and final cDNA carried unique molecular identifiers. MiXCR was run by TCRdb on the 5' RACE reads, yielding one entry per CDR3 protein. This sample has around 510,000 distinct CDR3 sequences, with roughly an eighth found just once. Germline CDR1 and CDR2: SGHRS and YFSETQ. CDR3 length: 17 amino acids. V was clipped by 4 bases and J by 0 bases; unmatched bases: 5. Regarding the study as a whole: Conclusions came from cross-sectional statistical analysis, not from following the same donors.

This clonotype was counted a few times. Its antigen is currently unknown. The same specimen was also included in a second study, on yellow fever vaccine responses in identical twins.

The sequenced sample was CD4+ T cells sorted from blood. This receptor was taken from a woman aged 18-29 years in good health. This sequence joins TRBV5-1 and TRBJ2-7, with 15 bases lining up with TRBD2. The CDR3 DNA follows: TGCGCCAGCAGCCCTGGACTAGCGGGAGGGAGCTCCTACGAGCAGTACTTC. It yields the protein CASSPGLAGGSSYEQYF.